This TCR beta chain was identified during a study of shared clonotypes between healthy human individuals. Across the study: Per donor, CD8 memory used one plate, CD8 naive used two, CD4 memory used three and CD4 naive used three. Findings of the study overall: Sequencing depth was a factor that was expected to affect clonotype sharing among donors.

The assay was immunoSEQ multiplex PCR, and TCRdb's table has in-frame clones only and misses some. The data contain about 2.1 million clones, around 95% of them singletons. Terminally differentiated effector memory CD45RA+ cells were left out of the naive CD8 fraction, which was CD45RO-negative and positively selected for CCR7. Notes on this clone: Its specificity is not known.

Germline CDR1 and CDR2: LNHDA and SQIVND (reference sequence). The CDR3 spans 20 residues. V lost 2 bases and J 0 bases, leaving 23 bases between the germline ends. The TCR sequence derives from a man younger than 35 in good health. Some clones in this sample may be carry-over from other donors' samples. Material: naive CD8+ T cells from PBMCs. The chain couples TRBV19 to TRBJ1-5; D remains unclear. CDR3 loop: CASSINAEHHPRSSNQPQHF. The CDR3 coding sequence is TGTGCCAGTAGTATAAACGCCGAACACCACCCCAGGTCTAGCAATCAGCCCCAGCATTTT.